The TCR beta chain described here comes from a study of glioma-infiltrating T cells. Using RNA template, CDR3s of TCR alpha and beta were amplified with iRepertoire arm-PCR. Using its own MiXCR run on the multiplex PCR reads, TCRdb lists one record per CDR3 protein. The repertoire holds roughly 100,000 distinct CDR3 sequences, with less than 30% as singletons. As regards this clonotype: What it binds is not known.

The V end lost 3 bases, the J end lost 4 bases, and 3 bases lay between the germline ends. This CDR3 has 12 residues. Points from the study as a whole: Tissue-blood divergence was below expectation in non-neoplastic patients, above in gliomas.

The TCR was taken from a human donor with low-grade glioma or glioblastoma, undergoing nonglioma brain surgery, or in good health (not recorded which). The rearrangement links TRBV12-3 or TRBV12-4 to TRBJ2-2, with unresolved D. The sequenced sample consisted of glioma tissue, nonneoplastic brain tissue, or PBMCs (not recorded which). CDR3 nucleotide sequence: TGTGCCAGCAGTTTTCTCACCGGGGAGCTGTTTTTT. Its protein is CASSFLTGELFF.